A single sample is the source of the 10 T cell receptor beta chains below, sequenced in a study of blood T cell repertoires in COVID-19. Produced via immunoSEQ multiplex PCR; TCRdb's table is partial and in-frame only. This sample yields about half a million clones, of which approximately 85% are seen a single time; roughly 3.2% belongs to the top ten. Sequenced material: peripheral blood. Receptors were obtained from a human donor in a cohort sampled during active COVID-19.

Comments on this clone: This sample includes further DNA sequences coding for the same CDR3. The chain has TRBV5-1 and TRBJ2-7; maybe TRBD1 (6 bases). The V gene's germline CDR1 is SGHRS and CDR2 YFSETQ. The CDR3 is made up of 14 amino acids. The V end was cut by 0 bases, the J end by 1 base, with 8 bases between. CDR3 sequence (DNA): TGCGCCAGCAGCTTGGACGGACAGTCCTACGAGCAGTACTTC. It codes for CASSLDGQSYEQYF.

The chain carries TRBV21-1 and TRBJ2-7; the table's D call, TRBD1, was not checked against the DNA. TRBV21-1 is a known pseudogene. The CDR3 loop spans 14 amino acids. CDR3 DNA: TGTGCCAGCAGCAACTGGACACAAAGCTACGAGCAGTACTTC. This sequence encodes CASSNWTQSYEQYF.

V and J are TRBV7-2 and TRBJ1-2; D may be TRBD1 (5 bases). V was trimmed by 0 bases and J by 2 bases, leaving 16 bases between them. This CDR3 spans 17 amino acids. Germline values: CDR1 SGHTA, CDR2 FQGNSA. CDR3 sequence (DNA): TGTGCCAGCAGCTTAGCGGTAGAAGGACACGTGAACTATGGCTACACCTTC. Amino acids: CASSLAVEGHVNYGYTF.

The V call is TRBV28, the J call TRBJ2-7; 9 bases match TRBD2. This CDR3 region has 15 residues. V dropped 3 bases and J dropped 7; count of bases not matched to a gene: 10. Germline values: CDR1 MDHEN, CDR2 SYDVKM. CDR3: CASSFGSSGTGEQYF. For the CDR3, the DNA is TGTGCCAGCAGTTTCGGGTCTAGCGGGACTGGAGAGCAGTACTTC.

V gene TRBV9 combines with J gene TRBJ2-1; D may be TRBD1 (5 bases). Germline V gene sequence: CDR1 SGDLS, CDR2 YYNGEE. V lost 1 base, J lost 10 bases, and 18 bases lay in between. This CDR3 has 15 amino acids. CDR3 coding DNA: TGTGCCAGCAGCGTACTCGGCCAAGGGGTCGCCGAGCAGTTCTTC. Translation gives CASSVLGQGVAEQFF.

This clone came up once. The chain carries TRBV7-3 and TRBJ2-4; maybe TRBD2 (6 bases). V dropped 4 bases and J dropped 6 bases, with 13 bases sitting between them. The CDR3 runs to 14 residues. In germline, CDR1 is SGHTA, CDR2 FQGTGA. The CDR3 DNA sequence: TGTGCCAGCAGCTCCGGGAGCCCACCAAACATTCAGTACTTC. Translated, it gives CASSSGSPPNIQYF.

The chain recombines TRBV3-1 (or the pseudogene TRBV3-2) with TRBJ2-4; 10 nucleotides agree with TRBD2. The CDR3 totals 15 residues. Germline CDR1 and CDR2: LGHDT and YNNKEL (reference sequence). With 2 bases clipped from V and 3 bases from J, the junction kept 1 base outside the gene matches. CDR3 sequence (DNA): TGTGCCAGCAGCCAACTAGCGGGGGACAAAAACATTCAGTACTTC. Translation: CASSQLAGDKNIQYF.

The gene calls are TRBV28 and TRBJ1-5, with a possible D match to TRBD1 (6 bases). The V end lost 6 bases, the J end lost 5 bases, and 17 bases lay between the germline ends. Germline loops: CDR1 MDHEN, CDR2 SYDVKM. The CDR3 length is 15 residues. In DNA form, the CDR3 reads TGTGCCAGCAGCCCTACCGGGACATCATATCAGCCCCAGCATTTT. Its protein product is CASSPTGTSYQPQHF.

The rearrangement links TRBV6-1 to TRBJ1-1, with D tentatively TRBD1 (6 bases). The CDR3 is 16 amino acids. The V gene's germline CDR1 is MNHNS and CDR2 SASEGT. The V gene lost 0 bases and the J gene lost 5 bases, with 16 bases spanning the gap. As DNA, the CDR3 is TGTGCCAGCAGTGAAGCTCTACAGGGTGCGGATACTGAAGCTTTCTTT. Its protein product is CASSEALQGADTEAFF.

The chain is built from TRBV6-2 or TRBV6-3 and TRBJ1-3, with D uncertain. The ends were cut back, 0 bases at V and 0 bases at J, with 9 bases in the middle. Germline values: CDR1 MNHEY, CDR2 SVGEGT. CDR3 length: 16 residues. The CDR3: CASSYSWASSGNTIYF. CDR3 nucleotides: TGTGCCAGCAGTTACTCATGGGCCAGCTCTGGAAACACCATATATTTT.